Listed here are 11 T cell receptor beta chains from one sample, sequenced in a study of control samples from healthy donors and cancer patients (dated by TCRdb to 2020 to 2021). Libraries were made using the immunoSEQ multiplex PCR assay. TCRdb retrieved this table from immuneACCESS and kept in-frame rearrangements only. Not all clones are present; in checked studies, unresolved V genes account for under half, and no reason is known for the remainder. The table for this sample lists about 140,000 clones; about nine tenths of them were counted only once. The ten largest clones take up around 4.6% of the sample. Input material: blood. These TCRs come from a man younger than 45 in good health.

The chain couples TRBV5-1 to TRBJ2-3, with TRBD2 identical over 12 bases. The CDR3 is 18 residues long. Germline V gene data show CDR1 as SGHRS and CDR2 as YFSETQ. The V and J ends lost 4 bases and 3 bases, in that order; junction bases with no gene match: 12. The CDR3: CASSLGASGRAGTDTQYF. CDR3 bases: TGCGCCAGCAGCCTGGGCGCTAGCGGGAGGGCGGGGACAGATACGCAGTATTTT. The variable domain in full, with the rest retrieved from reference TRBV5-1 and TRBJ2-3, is KAGVTQTPRYLIKTRGQQVTLSCSPISGHRSVSWYQQTPGQGLQFLFEYFSETQRNKGNFPGRFSGRQFSNSRSEMNVSTLELGDSALYLCASSLGASGRAGTDTQYFGPGTRLTVL.

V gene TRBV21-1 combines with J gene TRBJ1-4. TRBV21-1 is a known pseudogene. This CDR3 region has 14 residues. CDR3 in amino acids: CASSIRGEKEKLFF. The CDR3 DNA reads TGTGCCAGCAGCATACGGGGGGAGAAGGAAAAACTGTTTTTT.

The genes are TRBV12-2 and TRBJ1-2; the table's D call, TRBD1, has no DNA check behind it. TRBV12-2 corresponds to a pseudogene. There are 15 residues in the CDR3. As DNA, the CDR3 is TGTGCAAGTCGCTTAGAAAGCGGACAGGGGGCAGGCTACACCTTC. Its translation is CASRLESGQGAGYTF.

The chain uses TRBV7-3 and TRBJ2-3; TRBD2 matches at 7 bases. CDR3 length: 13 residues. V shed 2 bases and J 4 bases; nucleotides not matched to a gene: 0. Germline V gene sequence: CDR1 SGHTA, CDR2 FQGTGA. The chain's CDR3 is CASSLGLADTQYF. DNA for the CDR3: TGTGCCAGCAGCTTAGGACTAGCAGATACGCAGTATTTT.

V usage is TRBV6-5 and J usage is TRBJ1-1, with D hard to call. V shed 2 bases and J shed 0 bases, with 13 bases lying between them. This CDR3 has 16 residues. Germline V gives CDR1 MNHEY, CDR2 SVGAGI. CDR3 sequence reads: CASSYTGRALNTEAFF. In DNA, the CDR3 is TGTGCCAGCAGTTACACGGGGAGAGCTTTGAACACTGAAGCTTTCTTT.

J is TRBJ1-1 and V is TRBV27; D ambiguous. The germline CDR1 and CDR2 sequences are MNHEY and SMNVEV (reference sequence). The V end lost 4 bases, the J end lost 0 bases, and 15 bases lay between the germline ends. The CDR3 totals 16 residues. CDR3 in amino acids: CASSSNQRIMNTEAFF. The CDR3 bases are TGTGCCAGCAGTTCAAACCAACGGATTATGAACACTGAAGCTTTCTTT.

This CDR3 reads CSVDAVPAATDTQYF. DNA for the CDR3: TGCAGCGTTGATGCCGTCCCAGCGGCGACAGATACGCAGTATTTT. The chain links TRBV29-1 to TRBJ2-3; weak D call: TRBD2 (5 bases). From germline, CDR1 is SQVTM and CDR2 ANQGSEA. The CDR3 extends over 15 amino acids. Trimming took 3 bases from V and 3 from J, leaving 16 bases between them.

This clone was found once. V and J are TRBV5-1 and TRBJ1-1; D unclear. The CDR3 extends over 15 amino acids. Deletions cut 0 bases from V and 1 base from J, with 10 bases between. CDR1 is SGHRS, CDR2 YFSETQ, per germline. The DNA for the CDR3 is TGCGCCAGCAGCTTGGTTGGCAGAACGAACACTGAAGCTTTCTTT. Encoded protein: CASSLVGRTNTEAFF.

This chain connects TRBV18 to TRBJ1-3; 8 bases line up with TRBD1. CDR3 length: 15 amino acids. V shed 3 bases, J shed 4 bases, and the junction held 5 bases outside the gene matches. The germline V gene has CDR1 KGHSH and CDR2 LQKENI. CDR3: CASSPRDRRGNTIYF. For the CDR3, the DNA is TGTGCCAGCTCACCCCGGGACAGGAGGGGAAACACCATATATTTT.

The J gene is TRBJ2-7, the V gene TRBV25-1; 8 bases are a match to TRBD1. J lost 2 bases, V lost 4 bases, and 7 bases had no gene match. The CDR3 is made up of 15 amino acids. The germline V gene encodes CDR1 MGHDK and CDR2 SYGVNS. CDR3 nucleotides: TGTGCCAGCAGTGGTAGTTGGGACAGGACCTACGAGCAGTACTTC. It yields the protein CASSGSWDRTYEQYF.

The CDR3: CSVVGLALETQYF. CDR3 in DNA: TGCAGCGTTGTTGGACTAGCTTTAGAGACCCAGTACTTC. The V call is TRBV29-1, the J call TRBJ2-5; 8 positions match TRBD2. This CDR3 is built from 13 residues. Germline V lookup: CDR1 SQVTM, CDR2 ANQGSEA. The V gene end was trimmed by 4 bases and the J gene end by 4 bases; junction bases not matched to a gene: 5.